This TCR beta chain originates from a study of blood T cell repertoires in COVID-19. Turning to the study itself: COVID-19 samples from acute and convalescent phases originated in the United States, Italy and Spain. The cDNA or gDNA used as material had been derived from T cells, B-cell-depleted T cells, or PBMCs.

V lost 1 base and J lost 1, with 8 bases in between. The germline V gene encodes CDR1 LGHDT and CDR2 YNNKEL (reference sequence). This CDR3 has 14 residues. In the authors' workflow: Scientists estimated how many nucleated cells there were by amplifying reference gene primers. The method was immunoSEQ multiplex PCR; TCRdb's version includes in-frame clones alone and lacks a portion of them. That table is the source of V, J and clone size, and D and trimming were worked out from the DNA. The sample contains approximately 50,000 clones, about 86% of which appear only once. V and J are TRBV3-1 (or the pseudogene TRBV3-2) and TRBJ2-7; D possibly corresponds to TRBD2 (5 bases). The receptor comes from a man aged 45 to 65 with acute or convalescent COVID-19. Sequenced input: peripheral blood. The CDR3 protein is CASSQGRLSYEQYF. The CDR3 DNA is TGTGCCAGCAGCCAAGGGAGGCTGTCCTACGAGCAGTACTTC.